Following are 14 T cell receptor beta chains from one sample sequenced in a study of blood T cell repertoires in COVID-19. The repertoire was sequenced with immunoSEQ multiplex PCR; TCRdb's copy has only in-frame clones and lacks some. Here the sample spans just over 650,000 clones, over 80% being singletons. The sample comprised peripheral blood. The origin of the receptors is a woman aged 18-30 years with acute or convalescent COVID-19.

In this sample, this clone turned up a few times. This sequence joins TRBV15 and TRBJ1-2; D gene unclear. The CDR3 is 16 residues long. Germline CDR1 reads LNHNV; CDR2 reads YYDKDF (reference sequence). V lost 1 base and J 8 bases, leaving 20 bases between the germline ends. The CDR3 sequence is CATSRGRTPASEGYTF. In DNA, the CDR3 is TGTGCCACCAGCAGAGGAAGGACTCCCGCTTCTGAGGGCTACACCTTC.

The chain has TRBV5-1 and TRBJ1-2; D unresolved. Germline V gene lookup returns CDR1 SGHRS and CDR2 YFSETQ. The CDR3 is made up of 13 amino acids. The V gene lost 5 bases and the J gene lost 6 bases, with 14 bases spanning the gap. CDR3 DNA sequence: TGCGCCAGCAGACCCAGGAACATGGATGGCTACACCTTC. It codes for CASRPRNMDGYTF.

The chain has TRBV4-2 and TRBJ2-1; TRBD2 matches at 10 bases. The CDR3 covers 16 residues. In germline, CDR1 is LGHNA, CDR2 YNFKEQ. Trimming at V came to 0 bases and at J to 7 bases, leaving 6 bases not matched to a gene. DNA of the CDR3: TGTGCCAGCAGCCAAGAGGCAGCGGGGGGGGGAAATGAGCAGTTCTTC. Translation gives CASSQEAAGGGNEQFF.

A note on this clone: Other DNA sequences in this sample translate to the same CDR3. The rearrangement joins TRBV18 to TRBJ1-1; D gene uncertain. The germline gives CDR1 KGHSH, CDR2 LQKENI. V was clipped by 2 bases and J by 4 bases, with 8 bases between them. The CDR3 loop spans 13 amino acids. Here the CDR3 DNA reads TGTGCCAGCTCACCAGGGTCGGGCACTGAAGCTTTCTTT. This translates into CASSPGSGTEAFF.

V is TRBV7-7 and J is TRBJ1-3; 7 bases fit TRBD1. The V gene end was trimmed by 5 bases and the J gene end by 2 bases; junction bases not matched to a gene: 3. This CDR3 has 14 residues. In germline, CDR1 is SSHAT, CDR2 FNYEAQ (reference sequence). The CDR3 DNA follows: TGTGCCAGCAGCGCCACAGGGGCTGGAAACACCATATATTTT. This codes for CASSATGAGNTIYF. The entire variable domain, with the rest obtained from reference TRBV7-7 and TRBJ1-3, is as follows: GAGVSQSPRYKVTKRGQDVTLRCDPISSHATLYWYQQALGQGPEFLTYFNYEAQPDKSGLPSDRFSAERPEGSISTLTIQRTEQRDSAMYRCASSATGAGNTIYFGEGSWLTVV.

This rearrangement joins TRBV3-1 (or the pseudogene TRBV3-2) to TRBJ2-5; 7 bases line up with TRBD1. V was pared by 1 base and J by 4 bases, with 15 bases of the junction left unmatched. The CDR3 sequence is 18 residues long. Germline V gives CDR1 LGHDT, CDR2 YNNKEL (reference sequence). CDR3 in DNA: TGTGCCAGCAGCCAAGTCTTTTCTCTCGACAGGGTTACAGAGACCCAGTACTTC. Its protein is CASSQVFSLDRVTETQYF.

The gene calls are TRBV4-1 and TRBJ1-4; D not resolved. From germline, CDR1 is MGHRA and CDR2 YSYEKL. V shed 5 bases and J shed 7 bases, with 11 bases lying between them. The CDR3 contains 13 residues. CDR3 loop: CASSTLYGEKLFF. CDR3 DNA sequence: TGCGCCAGCAGCACCCTGTACGGTGAAAAACTGTTTTTT.

This clone was observed a few times. The chain carries TRBV10-1 and TRBJ1-1; a weak D match, TRBD1 (5 bases). With 6 bases removed from V and 11 bases from J, the gap between germline ends came to 10 bases. Germline-derived CDR1 and CDR2 are WNHNN and SYGVQD (reference sequence). The CDR3 contains 10 residues. CDR3 nucleotide sequence: TGCGCCAGCAGGACAGAATCGGCTTTCTTT. This translates into CASRTESAFF.

This clone appeared once. The rearrangement joins TRBV7-2 to TRBJ2-7, with D tentatively TRBD2 (6 bases). Per germline, CDR1 SGHTA and CDR2 FQGNSA. The CDR3 loop spans 15 amino acids. Trimming pared 0 bases from V and 2 bases from J, leaving 11 bases between. CDR3 in amino acids: CASSLAEGGTYEQYF. The CDR3 DNA sequence: TGTGCCAGCAGCTTAGCTGAGGGCGGGACCTACGAGCAGTACTTC.

The rearrangement links TRBV1 to TRBJ2-1; the table calls TRBD2, which could not be checked here. TRBV1 is flagged as a pseudogene. The CDR3 covers 17 residues. The CDR3 sequence: CTSSQHNSGGATNEQFF. In DNA form, the CDR3 reads TGCACCAGCAGCCAACACAATAGCGGGGGGGCCACGAATGAGCAGTTCTTC.

In this sample, this clone turned up a few times. V and J are TRBV5-6 and TRBJ2-2; 7 positions match TRBD2. J lost 2 bases, V lost 0 bases, and 4 bases had no gene match. CDR3 size: 16 residues. Germline CDR1 reads SGHDT; CDR2 reads YYEEEE. The chain's CDR3 is CASSLASGYNTGELFF. The CDR3 nucleotides are TGTGCCAGCAGCTTGGCTAGCGGCTATAACACCGGGGAGCTGTTTTTT. The full variable domain, completed using reference TRBV5-6 and TRBJ2-2, is DAGVTQSPTHLIKTRGQQVTLRCSPKSGHDTVSWYQQALGQGPQFIFQYYEEEERQRGNFPDRFSGHQFPNYSSELNVNALLLGDSALYLCASSLASGYNTGELFFGEGSRLTVL.

The V call is TRBV5-1, the J call TRBJ2-5, with TRBD1 matching 10 bases. Germline V CDR1 and CDR2: SGHRS, YFSETQ. V lost 5 bases and J lost 3; bases outside the gene matches: 7. The CDR3 sequence is 15 residues long. The DNA of the CDR3 is TGCGCCAGCAGTTCTCCCGGGACAGGGGAAGAGACCCAGTACTTC. It specifies CASSSPGTGEETQYF. The full variable domain, rest sourced from reference TRBV5-1 and TRBJ2-5, is KAGVTQTPRYLIKTRGQQVTLSCSPISGHRSVSWYQQTPGQGLQFLFEYFSETQRNKGNFPGRFSGRQFSNSRSEMNVSTLELGDSALYLCASSSPGTGEETQYFGPGTRLLVL.

The chain carries TRBV24-1 and TRBJ1-1; a weak D match, TRBD1 (6 bases). Trimming removed 5 bases at V and 9 bases at J, with 15 bases between. There are 13 residues in the CDR3. The germline CDR1 and CDR2 sequences are KGHDR and SFDVKD. The CDR3 region is CATSAGAGAQAFF. As DNA, the CDR3 is TGTGCCACCAGTGCAGGGGCTGGGGCGCAAGCTTTCTTT.

V gene TRBV27 combines with J gene TRBJ1-1; 10 bases line up with TRBD1. The germline CDR1 and CDR2 sequences are MNHEY and SMNVEV (reference sequence). The CDR3 contains 15 residues. With 4 bases clipped from V and 8 bases from J, the junction kept 10 bases outside the gene matches. The CDR3 spells CASSSTRDRGTEAFF. The CDR3 coding sequence is TGTGCCAGCAGTTCGACCCGGGACAGGGGTACCGAAGCTTTCTTT.